These 2 T cell receptor beta chains share one sample of origin, sequenced in a study of Graves' ophthalmopathy and Graves' hyperthyroidism. The study amplified TCR beta CDR3 regions using RNA transcripts. First-round RT-PCR relied on HTBI primers, and a second-round multiplex PCR came next. Each CDR3 protein is one row after TCRdb ran MiXCR on the multiplex PCR reads. The data show 500,000 to 700,000 distinct CDR3 sequences, 22% seen once. Sequences were obtained from peripheral blood. These receptors all stem from a woman younger than 35 with stable Graves' hyperthyroidism. Some clones in this sample may be carry-over from other donors' samples.

This clonotype occurred many times. This chain links TRBV6-5 with TRBJ1-6; 7 nucleotides line up with TRBD1. The germline CDR1 and CDR2 sequences are MNHEY and SVGAGI. This CDR3 is 18 amino acids long. J was trimmed by 5 bases and V by 4 bases; bases with no gene match: 14. CDR3 residues: CASSSRPQGDMNNSPLHF. DNA for the CDR3: TGTGCCAGCAGTTCCCGGCCCCAGGGGGACATGAATAATTCACCCCTCCACTTT.

The table lists this clonotype with many counts. This chain uses TRBV7-2 with TRBJ2-5; maybe TRBD2 (6 bases). Trimming removed 0 bases from V and 2 bases from J, with 10 bases in between. The CDR3 extends over 15 amino acids. CDR1 and CDR2 from the germline V gene are SGHTA and FQGNSA. The CDR3 sequence: CASSLASSVQETQYF. The CDR3 DNA reads as TGTGCCAGCAGCTTAGCGTCTAGCGTTCAAGAGACCCAGTACTTC.